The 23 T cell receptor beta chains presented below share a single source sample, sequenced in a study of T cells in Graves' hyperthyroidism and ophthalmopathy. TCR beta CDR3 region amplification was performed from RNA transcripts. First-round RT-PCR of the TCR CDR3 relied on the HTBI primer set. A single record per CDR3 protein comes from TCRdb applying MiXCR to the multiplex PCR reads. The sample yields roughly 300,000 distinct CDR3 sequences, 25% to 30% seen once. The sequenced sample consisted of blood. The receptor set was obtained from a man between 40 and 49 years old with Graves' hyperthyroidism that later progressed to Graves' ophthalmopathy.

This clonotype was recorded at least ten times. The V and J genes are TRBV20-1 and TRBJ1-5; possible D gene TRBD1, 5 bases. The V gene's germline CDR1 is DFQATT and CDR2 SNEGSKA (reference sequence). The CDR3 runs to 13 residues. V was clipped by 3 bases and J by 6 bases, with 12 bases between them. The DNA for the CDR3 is TGCAGTGCTAGGTCCGGGGGGTCTCAGCCCCAGCATTTT. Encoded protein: CSARSGGSQPQHF.

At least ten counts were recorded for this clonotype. This CDR3 reads CASSEEAGVTETQYF. CDR3 bases: TGTGCCAGCAGTGAGGAAGCGGGAGTGACGGAGACCCAGTACTTC. The genes are TRBV2 and TRBJ2-5; 8 bases agree with TRBD2. CDR3 length: 15 residues. From germline, CDR1 is SNHLY and CDR2 FYNNEI. V shed 3 bases and J 5 bases; nucleotides not matched to a gene: 8.

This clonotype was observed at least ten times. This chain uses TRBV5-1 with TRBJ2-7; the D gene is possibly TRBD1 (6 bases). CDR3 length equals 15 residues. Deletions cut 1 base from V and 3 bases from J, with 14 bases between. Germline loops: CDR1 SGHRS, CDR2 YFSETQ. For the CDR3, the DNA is TGCGCCAGCAGCTTGATGGGACACCACTACTACGAGCAGTACTTC. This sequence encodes CASSLMGHHYYEQYF.

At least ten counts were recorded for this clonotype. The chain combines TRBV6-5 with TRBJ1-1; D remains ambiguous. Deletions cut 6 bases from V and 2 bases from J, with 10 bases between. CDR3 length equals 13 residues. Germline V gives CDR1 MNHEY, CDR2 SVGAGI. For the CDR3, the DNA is TGTGCCAGCAGACAAGAACTAAACACTGAAGCTTTCTTT. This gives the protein CASRQELNTEAFF.

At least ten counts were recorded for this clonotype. CDR3 sequence reads: CASSLTSGTDTQYF. CDR3 DNA: TGCGCCAGCAGCTTGACTAGCGGCACAGATACGCAGTATTTT. This chain links TRBV5-1 with TRBJ2-3; 7 bases are a match to TRBD2. This CDR3 spans 14 amino acids. V dropped 1 base and J dropped 1; count of bases not matched to a gene: 0. CDR1 is SGHRS, CDR2 YFSETQ, per germline.

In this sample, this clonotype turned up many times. CDR3 loop: CSAYHGRGAGNTIYF. The CDR3 DNA follows: TGCAGTGCCTACCATGGCAGGGGTGCTGGAAACACCATATATTTT. The chain joins TRBV20-1 to TRBJ1-3, with TRBD1 as a possible D gene (6 bases). The V and J ends lost 6 bases and 2 bases respectively, with 17 bases between them. Germline-derived CDR1 and CDR2 are DFQATT and SNEGSKA (reference sequence). This CDR3 has 15 amino acids.

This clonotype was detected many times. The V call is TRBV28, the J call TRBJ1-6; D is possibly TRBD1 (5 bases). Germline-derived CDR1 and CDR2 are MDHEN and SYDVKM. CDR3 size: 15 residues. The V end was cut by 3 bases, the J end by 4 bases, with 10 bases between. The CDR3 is CASSFPAGYNSPLHF. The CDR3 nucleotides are TGTGCCAGCAGTTTTCCGGCAGGGTATAATTCACCCCTCCACTTT.

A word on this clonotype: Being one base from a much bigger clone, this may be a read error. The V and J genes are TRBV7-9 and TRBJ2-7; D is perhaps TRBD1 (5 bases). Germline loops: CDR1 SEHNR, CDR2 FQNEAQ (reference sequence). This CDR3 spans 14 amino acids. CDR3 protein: CASSPTDSPYGQYF. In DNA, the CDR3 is TGTGCCAGCAGCCCTACCGACAGTCCCTACGGGCAGTACTTC.

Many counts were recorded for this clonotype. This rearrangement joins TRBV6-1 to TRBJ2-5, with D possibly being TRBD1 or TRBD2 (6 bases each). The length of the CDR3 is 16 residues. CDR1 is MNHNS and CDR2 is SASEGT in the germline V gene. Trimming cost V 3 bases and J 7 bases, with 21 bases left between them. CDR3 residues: CASSDDSQGRRGTQYF. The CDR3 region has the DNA TGTGCCAGCAGTGATGATTCCCAGGGGAGGCGTGGGACCCAGTACTTC.

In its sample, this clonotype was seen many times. CDR3 bases: TGTGCCAGCAGTGAAGAAATAGCGGGAGTAAAAGAGACCCAGTACTTC. This gives the protein CASSEEIAGVKETQYF. The J gene is TRBJ2-5, the V gene TRBV6-1, with TRBD2 matching over 9 bases. Germline V gene sequence: CDR1 MNHNS, CDR2 SASEGT. The CDR3 has 16 amino acids. The V segment lost 1 base and the J segment 3 bases; nucleotides outside the gene matches: 6.

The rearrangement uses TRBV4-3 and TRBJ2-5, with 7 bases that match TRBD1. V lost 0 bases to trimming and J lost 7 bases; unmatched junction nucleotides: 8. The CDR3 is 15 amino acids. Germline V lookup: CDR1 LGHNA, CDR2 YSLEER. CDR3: CASSQDIGDSRTQYF. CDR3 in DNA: TGCGCCAGCAGCCAAGATATAGGGGACAGTCGGACCCAGTACTTC.

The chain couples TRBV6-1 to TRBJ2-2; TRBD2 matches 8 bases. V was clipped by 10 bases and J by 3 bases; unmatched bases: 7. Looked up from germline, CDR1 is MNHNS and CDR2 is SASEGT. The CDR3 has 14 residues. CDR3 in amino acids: CATKEAGDTGELFF. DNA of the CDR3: TGTGCCACGAAAGAAGCGGGAGACACCGGGGAGCTGTTTTTT.

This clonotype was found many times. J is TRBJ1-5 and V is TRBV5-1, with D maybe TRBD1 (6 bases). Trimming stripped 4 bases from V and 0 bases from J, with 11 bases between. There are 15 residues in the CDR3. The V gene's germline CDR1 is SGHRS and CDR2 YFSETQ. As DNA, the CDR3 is TGCGCCAGCAGCCCGGGACACCATAGCAATCAGCCCCAGCATTTT. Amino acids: CASSPGHHSNQPQHF.

The CDR3: CSAGGGPGNYGYTF. The CDR3 region has the DNA TGCAGTGCTGGGGGGGGGCCGGGTAACTATGGCTACACCTTC. V usage is TRBV20-1 and J usage is TRBJ1-2; D possibly corresponds to TRBD1 (6 bases). V was shortened by 5 bases and J by 1 base, with 14 bases between the two germline ends. Per the germline V gene, CDR1 is DFQATT and CDR2 is SNEGSKA (reference sequence). The CDR3 has 14 amino acids.

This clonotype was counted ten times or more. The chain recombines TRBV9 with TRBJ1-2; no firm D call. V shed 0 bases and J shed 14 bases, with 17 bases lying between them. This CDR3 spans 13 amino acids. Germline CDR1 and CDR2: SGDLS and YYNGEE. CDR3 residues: CASSVGESRLLTF. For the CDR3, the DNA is TGTGCCAGCAGCGTAGGGGAATCCCGTTTGTTAACCTTC.

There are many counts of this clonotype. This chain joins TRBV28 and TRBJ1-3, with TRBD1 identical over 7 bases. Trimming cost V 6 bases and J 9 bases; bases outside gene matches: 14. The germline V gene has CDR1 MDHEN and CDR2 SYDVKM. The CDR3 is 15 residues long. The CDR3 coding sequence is TGTGCCAGCAGCCCAGACAGGGCCGTCGGCCCCACCATATATTTT. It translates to CASSPDRAVGPTIYF.

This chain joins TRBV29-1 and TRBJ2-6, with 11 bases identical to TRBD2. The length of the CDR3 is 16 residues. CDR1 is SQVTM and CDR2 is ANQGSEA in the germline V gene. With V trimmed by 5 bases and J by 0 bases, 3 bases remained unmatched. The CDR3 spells CSVRLAGSSGANVLTF. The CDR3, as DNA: TGCAGCGTTCGACTAGCGGGATCCTCTGGGGCCAACGTCCTGACTTTC. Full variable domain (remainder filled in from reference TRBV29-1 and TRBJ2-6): SAVISQKPSRDICQRGTSLTIQCQVDSQVTMMFWYRQQPGQSLTLIATANQGSEATYESGFVIDKFPISRPNLTFSTLTVSNMSPEDSSIYLCSVRLAGSSGANVLTFGAGSRLTVL.

CDR3 in amino acids: CASSSLGQFGQPQHF. The CDR3 nucleotides are TGTGCCAGCAGCTCCCTCGGGCAGTTCGGTCAGCCCCAGCATTTT. The V call is TRBV7-2, the J call TRBJ1-5; D is ambiguous. Trimming shortened V by 4 bases and J by 6 bases, and 16 bases separated the two germline ends. This CDR3 is 15 amino acids long. CDR1 is SGHTA and CDR2 is FQGNSA in the germline V gene.

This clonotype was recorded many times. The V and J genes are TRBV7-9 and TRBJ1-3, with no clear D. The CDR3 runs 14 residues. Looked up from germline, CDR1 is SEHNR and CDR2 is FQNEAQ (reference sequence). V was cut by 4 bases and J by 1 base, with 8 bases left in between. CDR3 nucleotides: TGTGCCAGCAGCTACTCGGGTTCTGGAAACACCATATATTTT. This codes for CASSYSGSGNTIYF.

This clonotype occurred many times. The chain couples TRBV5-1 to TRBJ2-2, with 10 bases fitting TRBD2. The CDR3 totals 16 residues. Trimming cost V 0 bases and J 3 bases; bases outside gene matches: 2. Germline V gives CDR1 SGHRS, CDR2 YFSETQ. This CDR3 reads CASSLAGTSDTGELFF. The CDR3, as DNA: TGCGCCAGCAGCTTGGCCGGGACTAGCGACACCGGGGAGCTGTTTTTT.

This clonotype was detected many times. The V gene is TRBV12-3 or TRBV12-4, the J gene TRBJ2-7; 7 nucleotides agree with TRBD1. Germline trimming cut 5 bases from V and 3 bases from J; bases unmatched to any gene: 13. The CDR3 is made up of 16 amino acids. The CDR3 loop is CASSPRNVQGIYEQYF. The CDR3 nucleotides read TGTGCCAGCAGTCCTCGGAACGTACAGGGGATCTACGAGCAGTACTTC.

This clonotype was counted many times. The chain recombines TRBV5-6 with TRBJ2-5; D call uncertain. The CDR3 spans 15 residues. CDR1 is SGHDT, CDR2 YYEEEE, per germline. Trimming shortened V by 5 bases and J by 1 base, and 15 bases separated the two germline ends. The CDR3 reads CASSSVRAPQETQYF. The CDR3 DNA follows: TGTGCCAGCAGTTCAGTTCGAGCGCCCCAAGAGACCCAGTACTTC.

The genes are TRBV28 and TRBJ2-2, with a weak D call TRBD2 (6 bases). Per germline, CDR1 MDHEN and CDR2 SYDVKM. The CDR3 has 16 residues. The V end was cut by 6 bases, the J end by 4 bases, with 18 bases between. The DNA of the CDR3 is TGTGCCAGCAGCGCAACGGGGGAGGTTGGCACCGGGGAGCTGTTTTTT. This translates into CASSATGEVGTGELFF.